The T cell receptor beta chain described here comes from a study of control samples from healthy donors and cancer patients. Clones were sequenced by immunoSEQ multiplex PCR, and TCRdb holds only the in-frame ones, with some missing. This sample carries about 130,000 clones, just under 95% of them seen once, and the ten largest clones take 5.5% to 7%. V lost 1 base to trimming and J lost 9 bases; unmatched junction nucleotides: 8. The germline CDR1 and CDR2 sequences are MNHNS and SASEGT. This CDR3 contains 14 residues. Sample: blood. The V gene is TRBV6-1, the J gene TRBJ2-7; 8 nucleotides align to TRBD1. This receptor was identified in a man aged 18 to 35 in good health. The CDR3 here is CASSEGGDRLAQYF. The CDR3 DNA sequence: TGTGCCAGCAGTGAAGGTGGGGACAGGTTGGCGCAGTACTTC.